This T cell receptor (beta chain) was obtained from a study of identical twins. The length of the CDR3 is 12 residues. CDR1 and CDR2 from the germline V gene are SGHTA and FQGNSA. Trimming left V 5 bases short and J 10 bases short, with 11 bases between. TCRdb passed the 5' RACE reads through MiXCR, listing each CDR3 protein once. The data contain approximately 410,000 distinct CDR3 sequences, about 18% of them seen just once; the ten biggest clones take up around 12%. The chain is built from TRBV7-2 and TRBJ2-2, with D perhaps matching TRBD2 (6 bases). The sequenced sample consisted of naive T cells sorted from blood. The TCR sequence derives from a man in his fifties in good health. The CDR3 reads CASSRGLVELFF. In DNA form, the CDR3 reads TGTGCCAGCAGCCGGGGACTTGTGGAGCTGTTTTTT.